The source of this TCR beta chain is a study of T cell clones after liver transplantation. CDR1 is KGHSH, CDR2 LQKENI, per germline. V was shortened by 6 bases and J by 3 bases, with 14 bases between the two germline ends. This CDR3 comprises 14 residues. Repertoires were generated with immunoSEQ multiplex PCR, while TCRdb's copy carries only in-frame clones and drops some. The repertoire holds about 2,900 clones, around a quarter seen once, with about a sixth in the top ten. Proliferating CFSE-low MLR cells were sequenced to define alloreactive TCRbeta sequences. To note about this clone: The antigen is not known.

The specimen was CD4+ T cells from PBMCs cultured with third-party cells. The clonotype was recovered from a human patient who received a liver transplant. The graft donor may have contributed some T cells. This chain connects TRBV18 to TRBJ2-5, with D tentatively TRBD1 (7 bases). CDR3 sequence (DNA): TGTGCCAGCTCCCAGGGGGGCCAAGAAGAGACCCAGTACTTC. Amino acids: CASSQGGQEETQYF. The whole variable domain, remainder taken from reference TRBV18 and TRBJ2-5, is NAGVMQNPRHLVRRRGQEARLRCSPMKGHSHVYWYRQLPEEGLKFMVYLQKENIIDESGMPKERFSAEFPKEGPSILRIQQVVRGDSAAYFCASSQGGQEETQYFGPGTRLLVL.